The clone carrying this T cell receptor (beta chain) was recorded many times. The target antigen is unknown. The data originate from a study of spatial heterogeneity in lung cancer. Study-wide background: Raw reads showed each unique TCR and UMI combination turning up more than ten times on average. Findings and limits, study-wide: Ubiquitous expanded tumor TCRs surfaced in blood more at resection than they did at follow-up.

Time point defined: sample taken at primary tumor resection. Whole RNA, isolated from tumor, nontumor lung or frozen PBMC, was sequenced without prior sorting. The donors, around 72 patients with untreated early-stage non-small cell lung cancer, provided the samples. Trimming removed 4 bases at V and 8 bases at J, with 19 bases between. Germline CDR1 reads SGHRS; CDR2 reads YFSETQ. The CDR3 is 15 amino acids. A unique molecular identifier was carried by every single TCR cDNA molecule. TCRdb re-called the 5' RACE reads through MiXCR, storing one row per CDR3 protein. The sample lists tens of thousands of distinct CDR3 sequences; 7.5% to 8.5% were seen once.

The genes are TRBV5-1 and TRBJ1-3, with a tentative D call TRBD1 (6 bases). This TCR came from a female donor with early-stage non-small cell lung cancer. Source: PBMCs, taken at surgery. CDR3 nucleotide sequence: TGCGCCAGCAGCCCGATGGACAGCAGGCGCGACACCATATATTTT. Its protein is CASSPMDSRRDTIYF.